This T cell receptor beta chain was sequenced for a study of molecular identifiers for immune sequencing clone quantification. Whole-study results and caveats: Barcode collisions between identical TCR molecules could shrink estimates of highly expanded clone sizes. In a background of about 1 million naive cells, spiked Jurkat TCR RNA from one cell was reportedly detectable.

TCRdb called the PCR reads again in MiXCR, with one record for every CDR3 protein. The sample lists under 800,000 distinct CDR3 sequences, roughly 23% occurring once. Regarding this clonotype: Its antigen is currently unknown.

Germline CDR1 and CDR2: SNHLY and FYNNEI. The CDR3 contains 13 residues. The V gene lost 6 bases and the J gene lost 1 base, with 10 bases spanning the gap. Material for sequencing was naive CD8+ T cells from blood, with Jurkat cell RNA spiked in. Indicated subset: FACS-sorted CD8+CD4-CCR7+CD45RA+ naive T cells. The chain uses TRBV2 and TRBJ2-7, with a possible D match to TRBD1 (5 bases). The sequence was collected from a human donor in good health. Some libraries in this study had Jurkat cell RNA spiked in. CDR3 loop: CASRGEGSYEQYF. The CDR3 DNA follows: TGTGCCAGCAGAGGGGAAGGGTCCTACGAGCAGTACTTC.